This T cell receptor beta chain was retrieved from a study of radiation and T cells in renal cell carcinoma. Overall study: Nephrectomy followed 15 Gy stereotactic body radiation by 4 weeks.

Described time point: blood 2 weeks post-SBRT. As to treatment: 15 Gy SBRT to primary tumor, nephrectomy 4 weeks later. Radiation-treated patients gave blood at baseline, week 2 and week 4. The tumor was a clear cell renal cell carcinoma. TCRdb keeps only in-frame clones here, not all; method: immunoSEQ multiplex PCR. The sample includes roughly 140,000 clones, around 90% of them seen just once. The germline V gene has CDR1 SNHLY and CDR2 FYNNEI. Trimming removed 4 bases from V and 3 bases from J, with 10 bases in between. The CDR3 is 14 residues long. The study, taken as a whole, reports: From baseline, blood top tumor clonotypes peaked at 2 weeks post-radiation.

In the case of this clone: The antigen is not known.

V is TRBV2 and J is TRBJ1-5; a weak D match, TRBD1 (6 bases). The sequenced sample was blood, obtained from a patient whose treatment included radiotherapy and nephrectomy. This clonotype was sampled from a woman between 50 and 59 years old with renal cell carcinoma. In nucleotides, the CDR3 is TGTGCCAGCAGTGTCAGACAGGTCAATCAGCCCCAGCATTTT. Translating it yields CASSVRQVNQPQHF.